A single sample gave rise to the 21 T cell receptor beta chains below, sequenced in a study of cytomegalovirus exposure and HLA in healthy donors (dated by TCRdb to the late 2010s). The library was prepared using the immunoSEQ multiplex PCR assay. For the multiplex PCR, a mixture combining 60 forward primers for TCR Vbeta segments and 13 reverse primers for TCR Jbeta segments was used. TCRdb stores this immuneACCESS table with in-frame sequences only. Part of the clones is absent; in the studies checked, under half of the shortfall reflects unresolved V genes, and no reason is known for the rest. This sample holds about 150,000 clones; about 75% were observed only once. The ten largest make up 10% to 12% of the sample. The source material was PBMCs. These receptors originate from a man between 18 and 29 years old in good health and CMV-seropositive.

The chain employs TRBV6-5 and TRBJ2-5; 7 nucleotides agree with TRBD2. Per germline, CDR1 MNHEY and CDR2 SVGAGI. This CDR3 contains 14 residues. The ends lost 4 bases at V and 2 bases at J; junction bases unmatched: 4. CDR3 nucleotide sequence: TGTGCCAGCAGTTTTCTAGCGGCACAAGAGACCCAGTACTTC. Translation gives CASSFLAAQETQYF.

The chain has TRBV5-1 and TRBJ2-7; 11 nucleotides match TRBD2. The CDR3 has 17 amino acids. CDR1 and CDR2 from the germline V gene are SGHRS and YFSETQ. V lost 1 base, J lost 0 bases, and 6 bases stayed unmatched. The CDR3 spells CASSLRFTSGSSYEQYF. DNA for the CDR3: TGCGCCAGCAGCTTGAGGTTTACTAGCGGGAGCTCCTACGAGCAGTACTTC.

The chain carries TRBV15 and TRBJ2-1, with D unclear. The CDR3 loop spans 13 amino acids. The V and J ends lost 1 base and 7 bases respectively, with 8 bases between them. Per the germline V gene, CDR1 is LNHNV and CDR2 is YYDKDF (reference sequence). This CDR3 reads CATSRVLANEQFF. CDR3 nucleotides: TGTGCCACCAGCAGAGTTCTTGCGAATGAGCAGTTCTTC.

The V call is TRBV18, the J call TRBJ2-1; D may be TRBD2 (6 bases). Trimming took off 3 bases at V and 7 bases at J, with 7 bases between the two ends. The CDR3 sequence is 12 residues long. In germline, CDR1 is KGHSH, CDR2 LQKENI. The CDR3 DNA follows: TGTGCCAGCTCACCCGGGAGAAATGAGCAGTTCTTC. Translated, it gives CASSPGRNEQFF.

The V and J genes are TRBV5-5 and TRBJ2-3; 7 bases line up with TRBD1. The CDR3 runs to 14 residues. V dropped 2 bases and J dropped 6; count of bases not matched to a gene: 6. Germline CDR1 and CDR2: SGHKS and YYEKEE (reference sequence). The CDR3 DNA follows: TGTGCCAGCAGCTTCAGGGGGATAGATGATACGCAGTATTTT. Residues: CASSFRGIDDTQYF.

This rearrangement joins TRBV6-1 to TRBJ1-2; 9 nucleotides agree with TRBD1. Trimming at V came to 2 bases and at J to 4 bases, leaving 8 bases not matched to a gene. The CDR3 is 16 residues long. Germline V gene lookup returns CDR1 MNHNS and CDR2 SASEGT. Here the CDR3 DNA reads TGTGCCAGCAGTGAACCCCGGACAGGGGTGGGCTATGGCTACACCTTC. Translation gives CASSEPRTGVGYGYTF.

The chain is built from TRBV29-1 and TRBJ2-7, with 7 bases fitting TRBD1. Germline trimming cut 4 bases from V and 7 bases from J; bases unmatched to any gene: 16. The CDR3 contains 15 residues. Germline V gene lookup returns CDR1 SQVTM and CDR2 ANQGSEA. DNA for the CDR3: TGCAGCGTTGCTCTAAGCCGGGCAGGGGGTCGAGAGCAGTACTTC. This translates into CSVALSRAGGREQYF.

The chain has TRBV7-2 and TRBJ2-2, with D possibly TRBD2 on 6 matching bases. The V end was cut by 2 bases, the J end by 5 bases, with 15 bases between. There are 16 residues in the CDR3. The germline V gene has CDR1 SGHTA and CDR2 FQGNSA. The CDR3 sequence: CASSLMGPGETGELFF. CDR3 DNA sequence: TGTGCCAGCAGCTTAATGGGACCGGGGGAGACCGGGGAGCTGTTTTTT. The full variable domain, rest sourced from reference TRBV7-2 and TRBJ2-2, is GAGVSQSPSNKVTEKGKDVELRCDPISGHTALYWYRQSLGQGLEFLIYFQGNSAPDKSGLPSDRFSAERTGGSVSTLTIQRTQQEDSAVYLCASSLMGPGETGELFFGEGSRLTVL.

V and J are TRBV30 and TRBJ2-7, with 9 bases lining up with TRBD1. The length of the CDR3 is 20 residues. The V gene end was trimmed by 0 bases and the J gene end by 7 bases; junction bases not matched to a gene: 25. Germline CDR1 and CDR2: GTSNPN and SVGIG (reference sequence). The CDR3 is CAWSVQRFWGTGRFSREQYF. CDR3 in DNA: TGTGCCTGGAGTGTACAGAGGTTTTGGGGGACAGGGCGGTTCTCGAGGGAGCAGTACTTC.

The V and J genes are TRBV28 and TRBJ2-5; perhaps TRBD1 as D (6 bases). V shed 6 bases and J shed 7 bases, with 15 bases lying between them. Germline values: CDR1 MDHEN, CDR2 SYDVKM. CDR3 size: 13 residues. CDR3: CASRGTGIVTQYF. The CDR3 nucleotides are TGTGCCAGCAGGGGCACAGGGATAGTGACCCAGTACTTC.

This clone was seen a single time. The chain links TRBV7-9 to TRBJ2-1; TRBD1 matches at 8 bases. There are 18 residues in the CDR3. V lost 5 bases, J lost 0 bases, and 12 bases stayed unmatched. Germline CDR1 reads SEHNR; CDR2 reads FQNEAQ (reference sequence). CDR3 amino acids: CASSRTGGQAVSYNEQFF. CDR3 nucleotides: TGTGCCAGCAGCCGAACCGGGGGACAGGCCGTCTCCTACAATGAGCAGTTCTTC.

CDR3 sequence: CASSAGSNQPQHF. The CDR3, as DNA: TGTGCCAGCTCCGCCGGGTCCAATCAGCCCCAGCATTTT. This chain links TRBV18 with TRBJ1-5; D is undetermined. Per germline, CDR1 KGHSH and CDR2 LQKENI. The CDR3 runs 13 residues. V was trimmed by 6 bases and J by 3 bases, leaving 9 bases between them.

For the CDR3, the DNA is TGTGCCAGCAGCTTGGGACAGGGGGACACAGATACGCAGTATTTT. Its translation: CASSLGQGDTDTQYF. The chain employs TRBV11-3 and TRBJ2-3; 11 bases are a match to TRBD1. Germline assignment: CDR1 SGHNT and CDR2 YENEEA. Germline trimming cut 3 bases from V and 2 bases from J; bases unmatched to any gene: 1. The CDR3 sequence is 15 residues long.

The sample holds one count of this clone. The V call is TRBV7-2, the J call TRBJ2-5; TRBD2 aligns across 13 bases. There are 17 residues in the CDR3. J was trimmed by 4 bases and V by 3 bases; bases with no gene match: 8. Looked up from germline, CDR1 is SGHTA and CDR2 is FQGNSA. CDR3 coding DNA: TGTGCCAGCAGCTTGGGGGGACTAGCGGGAATAGTAGAGACCCAGTACTTC. Translated: CASSLGGLAGIVETQYF.

This chain uses TRBV7-7 with TRBJ2-1; TRBD1 is a possible D gene (6 bases). Per the germline V gene, CDR1 is SSHAT and CDR2 is FNYEAQ (reference sequence). The CDR3 consists of 13 residues. The germline V and J ends were trimmed by 1 base and 7 bases, with 8 bases remaining between them. CDR3 in amino acids: CASSLGGPNEQFF. CDR3 in DNA: TGTGCCAGCAGCTTAGGGGGGCCTAATGAGCAGTTCTTC.

The chain joins TRBV29-1 to TRBJ1-2; weak D call: TRBD1 (5 bases). Per germline, CDR1 SQVTM and CDR2 ANQGSEA. Trimming shortened V by 7 bases and J by 3 bases, and 15 bases separated the two germline ends. The CDR3 has 13 residues. CDR3 amino acids: CSALNRTHYGYTF. CDR3 DNA sequence: TGCAGCGCCTTAAACAGGACCCACTATGGCTACACCTTC.

This chain uses TRBV19 with TRBJ1-2; the D is unclear. CDR1 and CDR2 from the germline V gene are LNHDA and SQIVND (reference sequence). V was clipped by 5 bases and J by 1 base, with 11 bases between them. The CDR3 is made up of 14 amino acids. The CDR3 DNA follows: TGTGCCAGTAGTCTTGGGCAATTTAACTATGGCTACACCTTC. As protein: CASSLGQFNYGYTF.

This rearrangement joins TRBV2 to TRBJ2-3, with D perhaps matching TRBD2 (6 bases). This CDR3 contains 15 residues. V lost 6 bases and J lost 4, with 17 bases in between. Germline lookup yields CDR1 SNHLY and CDR2 FYNNEI. The CDR3 reads CASRETSFGADTQYF. The CDR3 DNA reads TGTGCCAGCAGAGAGACTAGTTTTGGGGCAGATACGCAGTATTTT. Based on the CDR3 plus reference TRBV2 and TRBJ2-3, the full variable domain is EPEVTQTPSHQVTQMGQEVILRCVPISNHLYFYWYRQILGQKVEFLVSFYNNEISEKSEIFDDQFSVERPDGSNFTLKIRSTKLEDSAMYFCASRETSFGADTQYFGPGTRLTVL.

The chain couples TRBV7-2 to TRBJ2-3; TRBD2 matches at 9 bases. Germline CDR1 SGHTA, CDR2 FQGNSA. The CDR3 length is 18 residues. The V segment lost 1 base and the J segment 5 bases; nucleotides outside the gene matches: 13. The CDR3 loop is CASSLEAIAGDGRDTQYF. For the CDR3, the DNA is TGTGCCAGCAGCTTAGAGGCAATAGCGGGAGACGGGCGAGATACGCAGTATTTT. Filled out from reference TRBV7-2 and TRBJ2-3, the complete variable domain reads GAGVSQSPSNKVTEKGKDVELRCDPISGHTALYWYRQSLGQGLEFLIYFQGNSAPDKSGLPSDRFSAERTGGSVSTLTIQRTQQEDSAVYLCASSLEAIAGDGRDTQYFGPGTRLTVL.

The V call is TRBV30, the J call TRBJ1-2, with D possibly TRBD1 on 5 matching bases. This CDR3 has 15 residues. Germline V gene sequence: CDR1 GTSNPN, CDR2 SVGIG (reference sequence). Trimming pared 7 bases from V and 0 bases from J, leaving 18 bases between. The CDR3 region is CASPVGGRANYGYTF. CDR3 bases: TGTGCCTCTCCAGTGGGGGGGAGGGCTAACTATGGCTACACCTTC.

The genes are TRBV7-9 and TRBJ2-2, with 10 bases aligning to TRBD2. Germline values: CDR1 SEHNR, CDR2 FQNEAQ (reference sequence). CDR3 length: 16 amino acids. Trimming removed 5 bases from V and 7 bases from J; junction bases left unmatched: 10. CDR3 coding DNA: TGTGCCAGCAGCCCTGGGGCTAGCGGGAGTAACGGGGAGCTGTTTTTT. Translated, it gives CASSPGASGSNGELFF.